This T cell receptor beta chain was sequenced for a study of T cells in Graves' hyperthyroidism and ophthalmopathy. About the study: Staff took peripheral blood when the initial diagnosis was made, before any treatment began. Whole-study results and caveats: Ophthalmopathy and stable hyperthyroidism were told apart by a 13 V-J model.

Germline loops: CDR1 SEHNR, CDR2 FQNEAQ (reference sequence). The V end was cut by 3 bases, the J end by 9 bases, with 12 bases between. The CDR3 extends over 13 amino acids. Graves' hyperthyroidism was deemed stable absent ophthalmopathy progression within 18 months. The study left out patients who had uncontrolled infection, other autoimmune disease, pregnancy or lactation. TCR beta CDR3 region amplification was performed from RNA transcripts. The study used the HTBI primer set for a first-round RT-PCR of the TCR CDR3. TCRdb re-called the multiplex PCR reads with MiXCR, one entry per CDR3 protein. This sample has approximately 700,000 distinct CDR3 sequences; about a sixth occur once, and the top ten carry approximately 8%. This clonotype came up many times. As yet, its antigen is unknown.

This chain joins TRBV7-9 and TRBJ2-1, with D perhaps matching TRBD1 (5 bases). This receptor was identified in a young man with Graves' hyperthyroidism. The specimen sequenced was blood. The CDR3 region is CASSFVDSGEQFF. DNA for the CDR3: TGTGCCAGCAGCTTTGTCGACAGTGGTGAGCAGTTCTTC.